The 7 T cell receptor beta chains listed next were all sequenced from one sample in a study of CD8 T cells in ankylosing spondylitis. Using its own MiXCR run on the 5' RACE reads, TCRdb lists one record per CDR3 protein. The table lists 310,000 or so distinct CDR3 sequences, around 18% of them singletons. Sequenced material: blood, either unsorted or a sorted T cell fraction (not recorded which). These receptors all come from a male donor with ankylosing spondylitis or in good health (not recorded which).

This clonotype has more than one count but fewer than ten. The chain is built from TRBV7-2 and TRBJ1-5; D is unresolved. The V and J ends lost 1 base and 4 bases respectively, with 11 bases between them. The CDR3 runs to 15 residues. Germline-derived CDR1 and CDR2 are SGHTA and FQGNSA. The CDR3 bases are TGTGCCAGCAGCTTAGAGAACTATAGTAATCAGCCCCAGCATTTT. Protein sequence: CASSLENYSNQPQHF.

The chain links TRBV5-1 to TRBJ2-3; 10 bases are shared with TRBD2. The CDR3 is made up of 17 amino acids. V was clipped by 0 bases and J by 2 bases; unmatched bases: 6. Germline V gene lookup returns CDR1 SGHRS and CDR2 YFSETQ. The CDR3 nucleotides are TGCGCCAGCAGCTTGGAGCGGGGGGGTTTTCTCACAGATACGCAGTATTTT. This gives the protein CASSLERGGFLTDTQYF.

This clonotype was recorded many times. CDR3 amino acids: CASSLTGNTIYF. Written as DNA, the CDR3 is TGTGCCAGCAGCCTCACTGGAAACACCATATATTTT. The V gene is TRBV12-3 or TRBV12-4, the J gene TRBJ1-3; D gene unclear. V shed 6 bases and J shed 2 bases, with 5 bases lying between them. This CDR3 comprises 12 residues.

This chain connects TRBV5-6 to TRBJ2-7; D gene ambiguous. Germline assignment: CDR1 SGHDT and CDR2 YYEEEE. Trimming took off 3 bases at V and 1 base at J, with 8 bases between the two ends. CDR3 length equals 13 residues. CDR3 sequence: CASSSTGSYEQYV. The CDR3 DNA reads TGTGCCAGCAGCTCTACGGGTTCCTACGAGCAGTACGTC.

There are a few counts of this clonotype. V is TRBV7-9 and J is TRBJ1-6; TRBD1 matches 7 bases. Germline values: CDR1 SEHNR, CDR2 FQNEAQ (reference sequence). Unmatched junction bases numbered 4, after V lost 3 bases and J lost 8 bases. The CDR3 runs to 14 residues. CDR3: CASSLTGRDSPLHF. The DNA for the CDR3 is TGTGCCAGCAGCTTGACAGGGAGGGATTCACCCCTCCACTTT.

This clonotype was seen a few times. J is TRBJ2-1 and V is TRBV20-1; TRBD2 is a possible D gene (5 bases). V lost 1 base, J lost 0 bases, and 19 bases lay in between. Germline V gives CDR1 DFQATT, CDR2 SNEGSKA (reference sequence). This CDR3 region has 18 residues. CDR3: CSARVGWGSASSYNEQFF. CDR3 sequence (DNA): TGCAGTGCTAGAGTAGGTTGGGGTAGCGCAAGCTCCTACAATGAGCAGTTCTTC.

In this sample, this clonotype turned up a few times. The chain employs TRBV6-1 and TRBJ2-6; D not resolved. The germline V gene encodes CDR1 MNHNS and CDR2 SASEGT. Trimming took 6 bases from V and 0 from J, leaving 12 bases between them. The CDR3 spans 16 residues. The DNA for the CDR3 is TGTGCCAGCAGCCCAAACCTGGTCTCTGGGGCCAACGTCCTGACTTTC. The encoded protein is CASSPNLVSGANVLTF.